One and the same sample provided the 8 T cell receptor beta chains below, sequenced in a study of cytomegalovirus exposure and HLA in healthy donors. PCR was performed using 60 Vbeta and 13 Jbeta primers. Using immunoSEQ multiplex PCR, the repertoire was profiled, and TCRdb retains in-frame clones only, with some absent. In the table there are approximately 180,000 clones, roughly 80% of which are singletons. The specimen sequenced was PBMCs. These TCRs come from a woman under 30 in good health and CMV-seronegative.

V gene TRBV4-3 combines with J gene TRBJ2-3; D perhaps matches TRBD1 (6 bases). CDR1 is LGHNA, CDR2 YSLEER, per germline. This CDR3 region has 14 residues. V was shortened by 1 base and J by 1 base, with 6 bases between the two germline ends. CDR3 protein: CASSQGTGTDTQYF. The CDR3 region has the DNA TGCGCCAGCAGCCAAGGGACAGGCACAGATACGCAGTATTTT.

The chain uses TRBV5-6 and TRBJ1-4, with 11 bases identical to TRBD1. Germline-derived CDR1 and CDR2 are SGHDT and YYEEEE. This CDR3 is 16 amino acids long. Trimming took 2 bases from V and 16 from J; bases not matched to a gene: 16. The CDR3 DNA follows: TGTGCCAGCAGCTTAAGCCCATCCGGGACAGGGGGTTTTAAGTTTTTT. This translates into CASSLSPSGTGGFKFF.

The chain employs TRBV7-9 and TRBJ2-4; no clear D gene. Germline V lookup: CDR1 SEHNR, CDR2 FQNEAQ (reference sequence). Trimming removed 0 bases from V and 0 bases from J, with 9 bases in between. The length of the CDR3 is 16 residues. The CDR3 coding sequence is TGTGCCAGCAGCTTAGCGACTTCTCTAGCCAAAAACATTCAGTACTTC. The encoded protein is CASSLATSLAKNIQYF.

This CDR3 reads CASHRTSTDTQYF. The DNA for the CDR3 is TGTGCCAGTCATCGGACTAGCACAGATACGCAGTATTTT. The chain uses TRBV19 and TRBJ2-3; D may be TRBD2 (5 bases). Trimming took off 8 bases at V and 0 bases at J, with 9 bases between the two ends. The CDR3 sequence is 13 residues long. CDR1 LNHDA and CDR2 SQIVND come from the germline V gene (reference sequence).

The rearrangement links TRBV7-9 to TRBJ2-2; TRBD2 aligns across 8 bases. The CDR3 has 16 amino acids. The ends lost 4 bases at V and 4 bases at J; junction bases unmatched: 8. The V gene's germline CDR1 is SEHNR and CDR2 FQNEAQ (reference sequence). The CDR3 bases are TGTGCCAGCAGCTCGGGGACTAGGAGGGGCACCGGGGAGCTGTTTTTT. This translates into CASSSGTRRGTGELFF.

The genes are TRBV11-2 and TRBJ2-5; D is possibly TRBD2 (5 bases). CDR3 length equals 16 residues. V shed 0 bases and J shed 5 bases, with 16 bases lying between them. The V gene's germline CDR1 is SGHAT and CDR2 FQNNGV. The CDR3 DNA is TGTGCCAGCAGCTTAGACCCGGGCTCGGGATCGGAGACCCAGTACTTC. Residues: CASSLDPGSGSETQYF.

Turning to this clone: Other DNA sequences from this sample encode an identical CDR3 as well. The chain links TRBV5-1 to TRBJ1-4, with a tentative D call TRBD1 (6 bases). This CDR3 has 15 amino acids. V lost 4 bases to trimming and J lost 5 bases, with 15 bases between them. Germline-derived CDR1 and CDR2 are SGHRS and YFSETQ. CDR3 DNA sequence: TGCGCCAGCAGCCCCGGCAGGGGTACGAATGAAAAACTGTTTTTT. The encoded protein is CASSPGRGTNEKLFF. Full variable domain (remainder filled in from reference TRBV5-1 and TRBJ1-4): KAGVTQTPRYLIKTRGQQVTLSCSPISGHRSVSWYQQTPGQGLQFLFEYFSETQRNKGNFPGRFSGRQFSNSRSEMNVSTLELGDSALYLCASSPGRGTNEKLFFGSGTQLSVL.

The V call is TRBV30, the J call TRBJ1-3; 9 positions match TRBD1. The ends lost 7 bases at V and 0 bases at J; junction bases unmatched: 1. The germline V gene has CDR1 GTSNPN and CDR2 SVGIG (reference sequence). The CDR3 length is 13 residues. Here the CDR3 reads CASDRGSGNTIYF. CDR3 coding DNA: TGTGCCTCGGACAGGGGCTCTGGAAACACCATATATTTT.